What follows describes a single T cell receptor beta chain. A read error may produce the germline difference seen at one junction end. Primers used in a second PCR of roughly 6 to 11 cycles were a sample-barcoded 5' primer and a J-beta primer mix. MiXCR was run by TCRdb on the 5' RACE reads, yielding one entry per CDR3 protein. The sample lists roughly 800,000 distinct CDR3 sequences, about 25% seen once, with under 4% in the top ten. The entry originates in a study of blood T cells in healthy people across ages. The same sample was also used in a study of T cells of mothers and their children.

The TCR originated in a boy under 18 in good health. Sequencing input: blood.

The CDR3 sequence is CTSSFLTSAKTQYF. In DNA, the CDR3 is TGTACCAGCAGCTTCCTGACTAGCGCTAAGACCCAGTACTTC. The chain couples TRBV5-6 to TRBJ2-5, with TRBD2 matching over 8 bases. CDR1 is SGHDT and CDR2 is YYEEEE in the germline V gene. The CDR3 runs 14 residues.